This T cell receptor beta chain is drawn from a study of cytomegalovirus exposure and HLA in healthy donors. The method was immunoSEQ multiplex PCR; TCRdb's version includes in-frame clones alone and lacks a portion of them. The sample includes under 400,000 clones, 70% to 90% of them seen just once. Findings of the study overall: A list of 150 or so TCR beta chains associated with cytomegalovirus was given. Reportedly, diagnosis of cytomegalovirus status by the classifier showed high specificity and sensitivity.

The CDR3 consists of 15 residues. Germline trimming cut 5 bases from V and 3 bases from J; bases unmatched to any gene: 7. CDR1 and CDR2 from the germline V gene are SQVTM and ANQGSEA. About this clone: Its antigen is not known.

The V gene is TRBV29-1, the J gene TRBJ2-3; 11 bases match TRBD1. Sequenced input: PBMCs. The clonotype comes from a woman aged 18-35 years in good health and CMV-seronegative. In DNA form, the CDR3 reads TGCAGCGTTCGAGGGGGGACAGGGGGGACAGATACGCAGTATTTT. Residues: CSVRGGTGGTDTQYF.